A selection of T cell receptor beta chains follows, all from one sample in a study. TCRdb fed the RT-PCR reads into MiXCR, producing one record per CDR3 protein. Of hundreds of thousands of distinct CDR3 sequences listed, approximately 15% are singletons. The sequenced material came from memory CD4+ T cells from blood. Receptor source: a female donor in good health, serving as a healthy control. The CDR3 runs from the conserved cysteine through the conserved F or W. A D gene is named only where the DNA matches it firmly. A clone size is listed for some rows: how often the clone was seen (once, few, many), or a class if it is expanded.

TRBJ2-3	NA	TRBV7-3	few	CASSLTGDETDTQYF
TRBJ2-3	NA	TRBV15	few	CATSRDYSTDTQYF
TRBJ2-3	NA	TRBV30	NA	CAWSPPYRTDTQYF
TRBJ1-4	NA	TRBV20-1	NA	CSAMPSTTNEKLFF
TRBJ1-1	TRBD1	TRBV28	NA	CASPAVGQGAYTEAFF
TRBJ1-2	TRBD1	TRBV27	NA	CASSQLGQFYGYTF
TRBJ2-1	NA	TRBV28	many	CASTSGTVYNEQFF
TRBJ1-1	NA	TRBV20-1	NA	CSARDRRSNTEAFF
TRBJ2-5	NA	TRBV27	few	CASRLQGGPRETQYF
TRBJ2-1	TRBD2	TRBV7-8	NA	CASSLEGTSGMMGQFF
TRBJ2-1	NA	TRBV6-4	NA	CASSPLSSSNEQFF
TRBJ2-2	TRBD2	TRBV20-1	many	CSASGGAGTGELFF
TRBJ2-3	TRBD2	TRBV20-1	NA	CSARGPSGSDTQYF
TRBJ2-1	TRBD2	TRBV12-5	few	CASGPAGFGGLAGDLEQFF
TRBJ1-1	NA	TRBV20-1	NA	CSADPDPNTEAFF
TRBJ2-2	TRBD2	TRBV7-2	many	CASSLAGGKRELFF
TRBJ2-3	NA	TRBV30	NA	CAWSLDLSTDTQYF
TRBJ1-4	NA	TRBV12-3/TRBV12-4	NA	CASTLGSATNEKLFF
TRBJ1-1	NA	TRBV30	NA	CAWTLQGWTEAFF
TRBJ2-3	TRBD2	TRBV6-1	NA	CASNEGLAGGPLTDTQYF
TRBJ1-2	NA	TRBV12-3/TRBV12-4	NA	CASTPGRAYGYTF
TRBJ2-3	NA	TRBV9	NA	CASSPRTQGNTDTQYF
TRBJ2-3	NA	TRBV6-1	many	CASSEMALGDTQYF
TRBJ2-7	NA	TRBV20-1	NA	CSASTPIHEQYF
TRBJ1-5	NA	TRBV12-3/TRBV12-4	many	CASSLEDADQPQHF
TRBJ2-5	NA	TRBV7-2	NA	CASSLGTGSQYF
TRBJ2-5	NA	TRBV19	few	CASSIPGLGLLKETQYF
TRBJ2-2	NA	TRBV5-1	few	CASSSTVAANTGELFF
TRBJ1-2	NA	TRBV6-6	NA	CASSNADAINYGYTF
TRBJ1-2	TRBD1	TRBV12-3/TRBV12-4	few	CASGQGLNYGYTF
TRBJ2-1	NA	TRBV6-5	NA	CASSYMLVGKEQFF
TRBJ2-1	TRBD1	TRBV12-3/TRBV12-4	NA	CASTRGTGEGEQFF
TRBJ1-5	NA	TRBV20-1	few	CSARDSSAQPQHF
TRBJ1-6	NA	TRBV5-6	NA	CASSLEGAGRQGYSPLHF
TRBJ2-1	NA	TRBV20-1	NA	CSASEGSSYNEQFF
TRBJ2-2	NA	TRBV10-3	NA	CAIPRSRTANTGELFF
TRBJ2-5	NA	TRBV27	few	CASSYSLLTDVKTQYF
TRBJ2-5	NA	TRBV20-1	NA	CSAIGQNQETQYF
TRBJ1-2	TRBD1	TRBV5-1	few	CASSLGGRGTYGYTF
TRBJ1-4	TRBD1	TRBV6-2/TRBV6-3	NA	CASSSGQGDGNEKLFF
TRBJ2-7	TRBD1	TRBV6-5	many	CASSYNTGGNYEQYF
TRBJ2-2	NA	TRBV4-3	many	CASSQEGAGANTGELFF
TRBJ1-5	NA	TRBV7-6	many	CASSLAISQPQHF
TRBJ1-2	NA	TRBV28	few	CASSLRVHSNYGYTF
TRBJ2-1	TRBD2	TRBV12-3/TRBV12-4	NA	CASSSGLAGIYEQFF
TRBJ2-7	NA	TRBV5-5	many	CASSLAGTPIYEQYF
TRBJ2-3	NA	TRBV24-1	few	CATSDISGAPRDTQYF
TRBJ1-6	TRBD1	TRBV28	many	CASSRDRRPSNSPLHF
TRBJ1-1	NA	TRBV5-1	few	CASSLARGQMNTEAFF
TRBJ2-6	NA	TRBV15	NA	CATSGMYGANVLTF
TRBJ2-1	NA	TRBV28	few	CASSAVTHEQFF
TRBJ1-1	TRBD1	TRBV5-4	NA	CASSPRTGDNTEAFF
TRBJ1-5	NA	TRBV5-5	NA	CASSQGSPGQPQHF
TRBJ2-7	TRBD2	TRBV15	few	CATSRAGTSGSFHYEQYF
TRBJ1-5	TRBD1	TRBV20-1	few	CSADRTGGGNQPQHF